Listed here is a single T cell receptor (beta chain). TCRdb called the reads again in MiXCR, with one record for every CDR3 protein. This table has approximately 290,000 distinct CDR3 sequences, roughly 26% appearing once. The data originate from a study of T cell repertoires in cytomegalovirus infection. Study-wide background: CMV infection plus the matching HLA type was flagged by public TCR beta signatures.

The CDR3 sequence is 12 residues long. Trimming took 4 bases from V and 9 from J, leaving 10 bases between them. Germline V lookup: CDR1 LNHDA, CDR2 SQIVND (reference sequence). The rearrangement joins TRBV19 to TRBJ2-1, with D unclear. This TCR came from a human donor in good health (CMV status not recorded). Some clones in this sample may be carry-over from other donors' samples. Material for sequencing was PBMCs. The CDR3 DNA reads TGTGCCAGTAGTAGCTCCGGCATTGAGCAGTTCTTC. Protein product: CASSSSGIEQFF.